The 27 T cell receptor beta chains below all came from one sample that was sequenced in a study of regulatory T cells in long-lasting Graves disease. Relying on iRepertoire HTBI primers and Arm-PCR of CDR3 regions, the team built TCR beta libraries. From the multiplex PCR reads, TCRdb called clonotypes with MiXCR, one entry per CDR3 protein. The sample gives about 540,000 distinct CDR3 sequences, roughly 13% of which show up once; about 9.1% is in the top ten. Sample time point: newly diagnosed GD, antithyroid drugs for less than 3 months. After RNA was extracted from PBMCs, the TCR library was made from it. Another study also made use of these data, one on T cells in Graves' hyperthyroidism and ophthalmopathy.

Sequences were derived from peripheral blood mononuclear cells (PBMCs), sampled at new diagnosis, from a patient treated with antithyroid drugs. The receptors here all came from a man aged 30 to 39 with Graves disease.

This clonotype was observed at least ten times. This sequence joins TRBV20-1 and TRBJ2-7; TRBD1 aligns across 9 bases. The CDR3 spans 14 residues. Germline values: CDR1 DFQATT, CDR2 SNEGSKA (reference sequence). V gave up 3 bases and J gave up 2 bases; unmatched junction bases: 5. The CDR3 DNA is TGCAGTGCTAGCCGGACAGGGGAAGCCTACGAGCAGTACTTC. Its translation: CSASRTGEAYEQYF.

This clonotype was found a few times. V usage is TRBV20-1 and J usage is TRBJ1-2, with 8 bases aligning to TRBD1. The germline V gene has CDR1 DFQATT and CDR2 SNEGSKA (reference sequence). V was clipped by 3 bases and J by 5 bases; unmatched bases: 11. The CDR3 is 15 amino acids. The CDR3 DNA reads TGCAGTGCTAGGGACCCAGGGGGCGACCCATATGGCTACACCTTC. Amino acids: CSARDPGGDPYGYTF.

This clonotype was seen many times. The genes are TRBV6-5 and TRBJ1-1, with D maybe TRBD1 (6 bases). The V and J ends lost 4 bases and 1 base respectively, with 19 bases between them. Germline V gene sequence: CDR1 MNHEY, CDR2 SVGAGI. The CDR3 sequence is 17 residues long. The CDR3 nucleotides are TGTGCCAGCAGTTCCGACCGGTGGACAGACACGAACACTGAAGCTTTCTTT. Translating gives CASSSDRWTDTNTEAFF.

At least ten counts were recorded for this clonotype. The gene calls are TRBV5-1 and TRBJ1-3; D might be TRBD1 (5 bases). The length of the CDR3 is 15 residues. Germline loops: CDR1 SGHRS, CDR2 YFSETQ. Trimming took off 2 bases at V and 2 bases at J, with 11 bases between the two ends. The CDR3 here is CASSFGGDPGNTIYF. Written as DNA, the CDR3 is TGCGCCAGCAGCTTTGGCGGGGACCCTGGAAACACCATATATTTT.

This clonotype came up a few times. The rearrangement uses TRBV25-1 and TRBJ1-4; the D is unclear. V was pared by 3 bases and J by 3 bases, with 17 bases between. CDR3 length: 17 amino acids. The germline gives CDR1 MGHDK, CDR2 SYGVNS. The CDR3 DNA follows: TGTGCCAGCAGTGAGTTGGCAGGTTGGTCGGCTAATGAAAAACTGTTTTTT. This encodes CASSELAGWSANEKLFF.

This clonotype showed up just a few times. The chain carries TRBV19 and TRBJ2-3; possibly TRBD1 for D (5 bases). This CDR3 has 14 amino acids. In germline, CDR1 is LNHDA, CDR2 SQIVND (reference sequence). V lost 5 bases to trimming and J lost 2 bases, with 11 bases between them. The CDR3 nucleotides are TGTGCCAGTAGTCCCCAGGGATACACAGATACGCAGTATTTT. Protein sequence: CASSPQGYTDTQYF.

CDR3: CASSRGGYEQFF. CDR3 sequence (DNA): TGTGCCAGCAGTAGAGGGGGATATGAGCAGTTCTTC. The chain is built from TRBV6-1 and TRBJ2-1; D possibly corresponds to TRBD1 (6 bases). Germline CDR1 is MNHNS and CDR2 is SASEGT. V was cut by 5 bases and J by 8 bases, with 10 bases left in between. This CDR3 is built from 12 residues.

This clonotype was seen ten or more times. This chain connects TRBV19 to TRBJ2-3; tentative D call: TRBD1 (6 bases). The CDR3 runs to 14 residues. Trimming left V 6 bases short and J 2 bases short, with 12 bases between. Germline V CDR1 and CDR2: LNHDA, SQIVND (reference sequence). Here the CDR3 DNA reads TGTGCCAGTAGGCTACAGGGACACACAGATACGCAGTATTTT. Its translation is CASRLQGHTDTQYF.

With regard to this clonotype: A read error may be the cause here, since a much bigger clone is one base away. The V call is TRBV2, the J call TRBJ1-2, with D possibly matching TRBD1 (5 bases). The germline V gene encodes CDR1 SNHLY and CDR2 FYNNEI. The CDR3 covers 11 residues. The CDR3 protein is CATKQGFGYIF. CDR3 nucleotide sequence: TGTGCCACGAAGCAGGGATTCGGCTACATCTTC.

The rearrangement uses TRBV9 and TRBJ1-1; D gene ambiguous. The CDR3 has 15 residues. CDR1 is SGDLS, CDR2 YYNGEE, per germline. Deletions cut 0 bases from V and 1 base from J, with 10 bases between. CDR3 nucleotide sequence: TGTGCCAGCAGCGTAGTTCCAGAAGGGAACACTGAAGCTTTCTTT. It yields the protein CASSVVPEGNTEAFF.

This clonotype came up many times. The V gene is TRBV2, the J gene TRBJ2-7, with 10 bases aligning to TRBD2. From germline, CDR1 is SNHLY and CDR2 FYNNEI. The CDR3 runs 15 residues. Trimming cost V 3 bases and J 3 bases; bases outside gene matches: 5. The CDR3 is CASSDSSGSIYEQYF. The CDR3 nucleotides read TGTGCCAGCAGTGACTCTAGCGGGAGTATCTACGAGCAGTACTTC.

This clonotype showed up just a few times. A clone one base away is much larger, so this may be a read error. This chain joins TRBV10-3 and TRBJ2-7; 7 nucleotides agree with TRBD1. CDR3 length: 14 amino acids. Germline CDR1 and CDR2: ENHRY and SYGVKD. CDR3 amino acids: CATSEFTGEGEQYF. The CDR3 coding sequence is TGTGCCACCAGTGAGTTCACAGGGGAAGGCGAGCAGTACTTC.

This clonotype was detected ten times or more. V gene TRBV14 combines with J gene TRBJ2-1; 8 bases map to TRBD1. The CDR3 consists of 15 residues. Trimming cost V 1 base and J 8 bases; bases outside gene matches: 7. The germline CDR1 and CDR2 sequences are SGHDN and FVKESK. CDR3 sequence reads: CASSQVTGAGDEQFF. In DNA form, the CDR3 reads TGTGCCAGCAGCCAAGTGACAGGGGCCGGAGATGAGCAGTTCTTC. Looking up the rest from reference TRBV14 and TRBJ2-1 gives the full variable domain: EAGVTQFPSHSVIEKGQTVTLRCDPISGHDNLYWYRRVMGKEIKFLLHFVKESKQDESGMPNNRFLAERTGGTYSTLKVQPAELEDSGVYFCASSQVTGAGDEQFFGPGTRLTVL.

Comment on this clonotype: A read error may explain this, as a much larger clone is one base away. The chain is built from TRBV20-1 and TRBJ2-5; D unresolved. CDR1 is DFQATT and CDR2 is SNEGSKA in the germline V gene (reference sequence). V was pared by 5 bases and J by 5 bases, with 12 bases between. The CDR3 sequence is 12 residues long. DNA for the CDR3: TGCAGTGCTGAGCAGCTGGTGGAGACCCAGTACTTC. It yields the protein CSAEQLVETQYF.

This clonotype was counted at least ten times. The rearrangement joins TRBV2 to TRBJ1-2; D not resolved. V was clipped by 5 bases and J by 2 bases, with 12 bases between them. Germline-derived CDR1 and CDR2 are SNHLY and FYNNEI. The CDR3 loop spans 14 amino acids. CDR3 protein: CASSLVVGNYGYTF. For the CDR3, the DNA is TGTGCCAGCAGTCTGGTCGTAGGAAACTATGGCTACACCTTC.

The sample holds many counts of this clonotype. This chain links TRBV15 with TRBJ2-3, with D perhaps TRBD1 or TRBD2 (5 bases each). The germline CDR1 and CDR2 sequences are LNHNV and YYDKDF (reference sequence). Between the trimmed V and J ends, which lost 0 bases and 0 bases, there was a span of 13 bases. The length of the CDR3 is 17 residues. Here the CDR3 reads CATSRDRWGSSTDTQYF. The CDR3 coding sequence is TGTGCCACCAGCAGAGACAGATGGGGGTCTAGCACAGATACGCAGTATTTT.

This clonotype was observed at least ten times. The rearrangement links TRBV5-1 to TRBJ2-1, with unresolved D. Per the germline V gene, CDR1 is SGHRS and CDR2 is YFSETQ. The CDR3 consists of 16 residues. V dropped 0 bases and J dropped 7 bases, with 17 bases sitting between them. CDR3 sequence (DNA): TGCGCCAGCAGCTTGGCCGGGCGTACCCCTATAAATGAGCAGTTCTTC. This encodes CASSLAGRTPINEQFF. Using reference TRBV5-1 and TRBJ2-1 for the parts outside the CDR3, the full variable domain is KAGVTQTPRYLIKTRGQQVTLSCSPISGHRSVSWYQQTPGQGLQFLFEYFSETQRNKGNFPGRFSGRQFSNSRSEMNVSTLELGDSALYLCASSLAGRTPINEQFFGPGTRLTVL.

The table lists this clonotype with many counts. V gene TRBV12-3 or TRBV12-4 combines with J gene TRBJ1-1; D gene ambiguous. V was clipped by 7 bases and J by 5 bases, with 14 bases between them. The CDR3 runs to 13 residues. The CDR3 is CASTPFGRTEAFF. As DNA, the CDR3 is TGTGCCAGCACCCCGTTTGGGCGGACTGAAGCTTTCTTT.

The gene calls are TRBV5-4 and TRBJ1-4, with 7 nucleotides matching TRBD1. Germline loops: CDR1 SGHNT, CDR2 YYREEE (reference sequence). The V gene end was trimmed by 7 bases and the J gene end by 4 bases; junction bases not matched to a gene: 4. The CDR3 extends over 13 amino acids. DNA of the CDR3: TGTGCCAGCCGGGGACAGAATAATGAAAAACTGTTTTTT. Protein: CASRGQNNEKLFF.

In its sample, this clonotype was seen many times. This sequence joins TRBV29-1 and TRBJ2-1, with a possible D match to TRBD2 (6 bases). The germline V gene has CDR1 SQVTM and CDR2 ANQGSEA. CDR3 length equals 13 residues. The V end was cut by 4 bases, the J end by 4 bases, with 11 bases between. This chain's CDR3 is CSVVKGTYNEQFF. CDR3 DNA: TGCAGCGTTGTCAAGGGGACTTACAATGAGCAGTTCTTC.

J is TRBJ2-1 and V is TRBV2, with TRBD2 identical over 12 bases. The trim removed 5 bases at V and 1 base at J, leaving 3 bases unmatched. Germline-derived CDR1 and CDR2 are SNHLY and FYNNEI. The CDR3 extends over 16 amino acids. The CDR3 sequence is CASSRTSGTSYNEQFF. In DNA, the CDR3 is TGTGCCAGCAGTCGGACTAGCGGGACATCCTACAATGAGCAGTTCTTC. The complete variable domain, with remaining parts taken from reference TRBV2 and TRBJ2-1, reads EPEVTQTPSHQVTQMGQEVILRCVPISNHLYFYWYRQILGQKVEFLVSFYNNEISEKSEIFDDQFSVERPDGSNFTLKIRSTKLEDSAMYFCASSRTSGTSYNEQFFGPGTRLTVL.

The chain uses TRBV27 and TRBJ2-2, with a tentative D call TRBD1 (5 bases). CDR1 is MNHEY and CDR2 is SMNVEV in the germline V gene (reference sequence). This CDR3 is 13 amino acids long. Between the trimmed V and J ends, which lost 2 bases and 11 bases, there was a span of 12 bases. CDR3 in DNA: TGTGCCAGCAGTTTAGTTAACAGGTTTGAGCTGTTTTTT. Translating it yields CASSLVNRFELFF.

This clonotype was observed at least ten times. The chain combines TRBV30 with TRBJ1-1; D remains unclear. The germline gives CDR1 GTSNPN, CDR2 SVGIG (reference sequence). CDR3 length: 14 amino acids. V gave up 4 bases and J gave up 1 base, with 13 bases separating them. CDR3 protein: CAWILDRWNTEAFF. As DNA, the CDR3 is TGTGCCTGGATCTTGGACCGTTGGAACACTGAAGCTTTCTTT. Full variable domain (missing parts from reference TRBV30 and TRBJ1-1): SQTIHQWPATLVQPVGSPLSLECTVEGTSNPNLYWYRQAAGRGLQLLFYSVGIGQISSEVPQNLSASRPQDRQFILSSKKLLLSDSGFYLCAWILDRWNTEAFFGQGTRLTVV.

This clonotype came up many times. Here the CDR3 reads CASSPSLVKTQYF. Here the CDR3 DNA reads TGTGCCAGCAGCCCCTCTCTAGTTAAGACCCAGTACTTC. The chain joins TRBV9 to TRBJ2-5; D remains unclear. Germline V gene lookup returns CDR1 SGDLS and CDR2 YYNGEE. The CDR3 has 13 amino acids. V gave up 4 bases and J gave up 6 bases, with 13 bases separating them. The variable domain in full, with the rest retrieved from reference TRBV9 and TRBJ2-5, is DSGVTQTPKHLITATGQRVTLRCSPRSGDLSVYWYQQSLDQGLQFLIQYYNGEERAKGNILERFSAQQFPDLHSELNLSSLELGDSALYFCASSPSLVKTQYFGPGTRLLVL.

This clonotype was recorded at least ten times. The chain carries TRBV28 and TRBJ2-4; D gene unclear. The germline V gene has CDR1 MDHEN and CDR2 SYDVKM. The ends were cut back, 5 bases at V and 5 bases at J, with 19 bases in the middle. CDR3 length equals 16 residues. The CDR3 here is CASSRPPWLGQNIQYF. The CDR3 nucleotides are TGTGCCAGCAGTCGCCCCCCGTGGCTAGGGCAAAACATTCAGTACTTC.

This clonotype was seen a few times. The chain recombines TRBV6-9 with TRBJ2-7; no clear D gene. The V gene's germline CDR1 is MNHGY and CDR2 SVAAGI. Trimming pared 3 bases from V and 6 bases from J, leaving 15 bases between. This CDR3 is 14 amino acids long. Written as DNA, the CDR3 is TGTGCCAGCAGTTACTCGAACTTCGCTCCCGAGCAGTACTTC. This translates into CASSYSNFAPEQYF.

At least ten counts were recorded for this clonotype. V usage is TRBV20-1 and J usage is TRBJ2-5, with 10 bases fitting TRBD2. The CDR3 runs 16 residues. With V trimmed by 5 bases and J by 7 bases, 16 bases remained unmatched. Germline CDR1 reads DFQATT; CDR2 reads SNEGSKA (reference sequence). The CDR3 sequence: CSAEYLAGAYGGTQYF. DNA of the CDR3: TGCAGTGCTGAATACCTAGCGGGAGCTTATGGTGGGACCCAGTACTTC.